One and the same sample provided the 10 T cell receptor beta chains below, sequenced in a study of T cells expressing NK-cell markers (dated by TCRdb to about 2020). To prepare the library, 5' RACE was applied. These reads were obtained on an Illumina HiSeq 2000. After the reads were reprocessed by TCRdb, one entry was made per CDR3 protein sequence, with no DNA. The sample table holds a few hundred thousand distinct CDR3 sequences. The ten largest make up 1.4% to 1.5% of the sample. Sequenced sample: blood T cells: a sorted CD56 or NKG2C T cell subset, CD4+ or CD8+ T cells, or bulk PBMC T cells (not recorded which). The receptors come from a woman between 50 and 59 years old in good health. Donor details come from another sample of the same person, matched by shared clones.

J is TRBJ2-7 and V is TRBV20-1; the TRBD2 assignment by TCRdb is unverifiable without DNA. Germline V gene sequence: CDR1 DFQATT, CDR2 SNEGSKA (reference sequence). The CDR3 sequence is 14 residues long. The CDR3 loop reads CSARAHSTTGEQYF.

J is TRBJ2-7 and V is TRBV11-3; TCRdb gives TRBD2 as the D gene, but with no DNA this cannot be confirmed. This CDR3 is built from 16 residues. In germline, CDR1 is SGHNT, CDR2 YENEEA. The CDR3 protein is CASSLSSGRPGYEQYF.

The rearrangement joins TRBV6-5 to TRBJ1-4; TCRdb's D gene call, TRBD1, goes unchecked for lack of DNA. The CDR3 contains 15 residues. Germline CDR1 is MNHEY and CDR2 is SVGAGI. Here the CDR3 reads CASRIQGGGNEKLFF.

The chain carries TRBV29-1 and TRBJ2-3. The CDR3 contains 11 residues. Germline-derived CDR1 and CDR2 are SQVTM and ANQGSEA. CDR3 amino acids: CSVRLADTQYF.

The chain couples TRBV10-1 to TRBJ2-1; TCRdb's D gene call, TRBD1, goes unchecked for lack of DNA. The CDR3 length is 16 residues. Looked up from germline, CDR1 is WNHNN and CDR2 is SYGVQD (reference sequence). CDR3 loop: CASSFSGTGTYNEQFF.

The chain combines TRBV12-3 or TRBV12-4 with TRBJ2-2. The CDR3 runs to 17 residues. CDR3 region: CASSLARRVVISGELFF.

This chain connects TRBV12-3 or TRBV12-4 to TRBJ2-7; TCRdb's assignment of TRBD2 cannot be checked, as there is no DNA. The CDR3 consists of 15 residues. The CDR3 loop is CASSSRALSSYEQYF.

The chain is built from TRBV12-3 or TRBV12-4 and TRBJ2-2; TCRdb indicates TRBD1, and absent DNA this call remains unverified. CDR3 length: 16 amino acids. CDR3 in amino acids: CASSRGQGMGPGELFF.

The CDR3 region is CASSWTGEYGYTF. The chain carries TRBV7-8 and TRBJ1-2; TCRdb returns TRBD1, unconfirmable since there is no DNA. The length of the CDR3 is 13 residues. Germline V gene data show CDR1 as SGHVS and CDR2 as FQNEAQ.

The chain links TRBV12-3 or TRBV12-4 to TRBJ1-4; there is no DNA to check the TCRdb D call of TRBD1. CDR3 size: 16 residues. CDR3 residues: CASSITGGETNEKLFF.